A selection of T cell receptor beta chains follows, all from one sample in a study of T cell changes during pregnancy in multiple sclerosis. The table came from immunoSEQ multiplex PCR; TCRdb's copy has only in-frame clones and leaves some out. The table includes 40,000 to 45,000 clones, more than 90% detected once. The material sequenced was CD4+ T cells from peripheral blood mononuclear cells, taken in the second trimester of pregnancy. Every receptor here comes from a female donor in good health, enrolled as a control in a pregnancy study. CDR3s include the opening cysteine and the closing phenylalanine or tryptophan. Each record gives: V gene, clone size, D gene, J gene, CDR3 DNA, CDR3 protein. D genes are given only for firm matches. Size is omitted from some rows. Given values are once, few, many or a class for expanded clones.

V: TRBV30; size: .; D: .; J: TRBJ1-5; DNA: TGTGCCTGGAGTGGGGCGGCCGGCGGGGGCAATCAGCCCCAGCATTTT; CDR3: CAWSGAAGGGNQPQHF
V: TRBV19; size: .; D: .; J: TRBJ1-5; DNA: TGTGCCAGTACCCGAAACTCCTGGGAGTATAGCAATCAGCCCCAGCATTTT; CDR3: CASTRNSWEYSNQPQHF
V: TRBV28; size: .; D: TRBD1; J: TRBJ1-4; DNA: TGTGCCAGCAGTTCGCCAGGGACAGGTTATGAAAAACTGTTTTTT; CDR3: CASSSPGTGYEKLFF
V: TRBV7-9; size: .; D: .; J: TRBJ2-7; DNA: TGTGCCAGCAGTCTACTAGAGGTGGGTGGGCAGTACTTC; CDR3: CASSLLEVGGQYF
V: TRBV18; size: .; D: TRBD1; J: TRBJ2-6; DNA: TGTGCCAGCTCACCTAACCCGACAGGGGGCGGGTTCGGGGCCAACGTCCTGACTTTC; CDR3: CASSPNPTGGGFGANVLTF
V: TRBV7-2; size: once; D: TRBD2; J: TRBJ2-3; DNA: TGTGCCAGCAGCTTAACCCAGCGGGAGGGACCCACAGATACGCAGTATTTT; CDR3: CASSLTQREGPTDTQYF
V: TRBV4-2; size: once; D: TRBD2; J: TRBJ2-1; DNA: TGTGCCAGCAGCCAAGTAGACGGGGGGTCAACGTTCTTC; CDR3: CASSQVDGGSTFF
V: TRBV7-2; size: .; D: .; J: TRBJ2-3; DNA: TGTGCCAGCAGCTTCAAAAATACGCAGTATTTT; CDR3: CASSFKNTQYF
V: TRBV18; size: .; D: .; J: TRBJ2-3; DNA: TGTGCCAGCTCACTCAAACTTACAGGGTCTAGCACAGATACGCAGTATTTT; CDR3: CASSLKLTGSSTDTQYF
V: TRBV7-3; size: .; D: TRBD1; J: TRBJ1-5; DNA: TGTGCCAGCAGTGGGGAGGCAGGGGGGCCCCAGCATTTT; CDR3: CASSGEAGGPQHF
V: TRBV10-3; size: .; D: TRBD1; J: TRBJ2-1; DNA: TGTGCCATCAGCAAGACAGGGACCTCCTACAATGAGCAGTTCTTC; CDR3: CAISKTGTSYNEQFF
V: TRBV19; size: .; D: .; J: TRBJ2-1; DNA: TGTGCCAGTACAGCCGCCCTAGCGCCCGCCAATGAGCAGTTCTTC; CDR3: CASTAALAPANEQFF
V: TRBV7-2; size: .; D: TRBD1; J: TRBJ2-7; DNA: TGTGCCAGCAGCCCCATGACAGGGGGGCTCCTGCAATCCTACGAGCAGTACTTC; CDR3: CASSPMTGGLLQSYEQYF
V: TRBV7-9; size: .; D: TRBD1; J: TRBJ2-5; DNA: TGTGCCAGCAGCTTCCCCAGGACAGGCCAAGAGACCCAGTACTTC; CDR3: CASSFPRTGQETQYF
V: TRBV6-1; size: .; D: .; J: TRBJ1-1; DNA: TGTGCCAGCACGTACAGACTAAACACTGAAGCTTTCTTT; CDR3: CASTYRLNTEAFF
V: TRBV6-5; size: .; D: .; J: TRBJ1-2; DNA: TGTGCCAGCAGTTATGACAGGAACTATGGCTACACCTTC; CDR3: CASSYDRNYGYTF
V: TRBV14; size: .; D: TRBD2; J: TRBJ2-5; DNA: TGTGCCAGCAGCCGGACTAGCGGGAGTTGGGAGACCCAGTACTTC; CDR3: CASSRTSGSWETQYF
V: TRBV28; size: .; D: .; J: TRBJ1-1; DNA: TGTGCCAGCAGTTTGGACACCTGGAACACTGAAGCTTTCTTT; CDR3: CASSLDTWNTEAFF
V: TRBV5-1; size: .; D: TRBD1; J: TRBJ1-4; DNA: TGCGCCAGCAGCTTCGGACAGGGGAGTGGTAATGAAAAACTGTTTTTT; CDR3: CASSFGQGSGNEKLFF
V: TRBV28; size: .; D: .; J: TRBJ2-7; DNA: TGTGCCAGCAGCCTCAGGTACGAGCAGTACTTC; CDR3: CASSLRYEQYF
V: TRBV5-8; size: .; D: .; J: TRBJ2-1; DNA: TGTGCCAGCAGCTTGGCAGTTTATATGGCCAATGAGCAGTTCTTC; CDR3: CASSLAVYMANEQFF
V: TRBV19; size: .; D: .; J: TRBJ2-5; DNA: TGTGCCAGTAGACCCCACTTCGCGGAGACCCAGTACTTC; CDR3: CASRPHFAETQYF
V: TRBV9; size: .; D: .; J: TRBJ1-2; DNA: TGTGCCAGCAGCGTAGGAGCTAACTATGGCTACACCTTC; CDR3: CASSVGANYGYTF
V: TRBV7-9; size: .; D: .; J: TRBJ1-1; DNA: TGTGCCAGCAGCTTATCGAGGACAGTGAACACTGAAGCTTTCTTT; CDR3: CASSLSRTVNTEAFF
V: TRBV10-2; size: few; D: TRBD2; J: TRBJ2-7; DNA: TGCGCCAGCAGTGAGTCGAATCGGGGGGCCTACGAGCAGTACTTC; CDR3: CASSESNRGAYEQYF
V: TRBV30; size: .; D: .; J: TRBJ2-7; DNA: TGTGCCTGGAGTACCGAGTCCTACGAGCAGTACTTC; CDR3: CAWSTESYEQYF
V: TRBV7-6; size: .; D: .; J: TRBJ1-5; DNA: TGTGCCAGCAGCTTAGGGGGGGGATATAGCAATCAGCCCCAGCATTTT; CDR3: CASSLGGGYSNQPQHF
V: TRBV7-2; size: .; D: .; J: TRBJ2-1; DNA: TGTGCCAGCAGCCCCGGGTCAGCGCGGGGCCATGAGCAGTTCTTC; CDR3: CASSPGSARGHEQFF
V: TRBV29-1; size: .; D: TRBD1; J: TRBJ2-1; DNA: TGCAGCGATCAACCACAGGGGGCGGCTTGGGATGAGCAGTTCTTC; CDR3: CSDQPQGAAWDEQFF
V: TRBV5-1; size: .; D: TRBD2; J: TRBJ2-7; DNA: TGCGCCAGCAGCTTGGGGGGAGGGTACGAGCAGTACTTC; CDR3: CASSLGGGYEQYF
V: TRBV18; size: .; D: TRBD2; J: TRBJ2-7; DNA: TGTGCCAGCTCACCGCCGGGACTAGCGACCGCCTACGAGCAGTACTTC; CDR3: CASSPPGLATAYEQYF
V: TRBV28; size: .; D: TRBD1; J: TRBJ1-2; DNA: TGTGCCAGCTCCTTGGGGACAGCAAACCCAAGGAACTCAGGACGAGGTGGCTACACCTTC; CDR3: CASSLGTANPRNSGRGGYTF
V: TRBV9; size: .; D: .; J: TRBJ2-3; DNA: TGTGCCAGCAGTCAAGCGTCGGGGAGTGCAGATACGCAGTATTTT; CDR3: CASSQASGSADTQYF
V: TRBV18; size: .; D: TRBD1; J: TRBJ2-7; DNA: TGTGCCAGCTCACCCAAAGGGGGAAAGGGGGCGTCCTACGAGCAGTACTTC; CDR3: CASSPKGGKGASYEQYF
V: TRBV6-1; size: .; D: .; J: TRBJ2-7; DNA: TGTGCCAGCAGTGACCGGGACAACGGAAAGCAGTACTTC; CDR3: CASSDRDNGKQYF
V: TRBV15; size: .; D: TRBD2; J: TRBJ2-1; DNA: TGTGCCACCAGCAATCCGGGACTAGCGGGAAATGAGCAGTTCTTC; CDR3: CATSNPGLAGNEQFF
V: TRBV7-2; size: .; D: .; J: TRBJ2-7; DNA: TGTGCCAGCAGCTTAGGAAGGGGCCCAACCTACGAGCAGTACTTC; CDR3: CASSLGRGPTYEQYF
V: TRBV30; size: few; D: TRBD1; J: TRBJ1-1; DNA: TGTGCCTGGAGCCGGACAGGGGGCAACAGGAACACTGAAGCTTTCTTT; CDR3: CAWSRTGGNRNTEAFF
V: TRBV27; size: .; D: .; J: TRBJ1-2; DNA: TGTGCCAGCAGTTATGTTACAGGGAATGGCTACACCTTC; CDR3: CASSYVTGNGYTF
V: TRBV19; size: .; D: .; J: TRBJ1-2; DNA: TGTGCCAGTACCTCTAAGAGAGGGTCGGGGAGCTACACCTTC; CDR3: CASTSKRGSGSYTF
V: TRBV18; size: .; D: .; J: TRBJ2-5; DNA: TGTGCCAGCTCAGGACAGAGAGAGACCCAGTACTTC; CDR3: CASSGQRETQYF
V: TRBV30; size: once; D: TRBD2; J: TRBJ2-5; DNA: TGTGCCTGGAGAAGACTAGCGGGGGTAACGTACCAAGAGACCCAGTACTTC; CDR3: CAWRRLAGVTYQETQYF
V: TRBV12-5; size: .; D: .; J: TRBJ1-1; DNA: TGTGCTAGTTCTCCTTGGGGGGGCCCATTAACTGAAGCTTTCTTT; CDR3: CASSPWGGPLTEAFF
V: TRBV15; size: .; D: .; J: TRBJ2-7; DNA: TGTGCCACCAGCAGAGGGTGGGCAGGGAGGTACGGCGAGCAGTACTTC; CDR3: CATSRGWAGRYGEQYF
V: TRBV29-1; size: .; D: .; J: TRBJ2-1; DNA: TGCAGCCTGATAAAGGGGGGGGCAGGCGATGAGCAGTTCTTC; CDR3: CSLIKGGAGDEQFF
V: TRBV10-3; size: .; D: TRBD2; J: TRBJ2-5; DNA: TGTGCCATCAGGGGCGGCGGGGGGGCCGAAGAGACCCAGTACTTC; CDR3: CAIRGGGGAEETQYF